One and the same sample provided the 16 T cell receptor beta chains below, sequenced in a study of metastatic and nonmetastatic thyroid tumors. All patients were untreated before thyroid surgery. TCRdb re-called the PCR reads through MiXCR. The sample records around 25,000 clones, around 26% being singletons. The sequenced sample consisted of blood. The receptors were sampled from a male donor with papillary thyroid cancer or a benign thyroid nodule (not recorded which). Some clones in this sample may be carry-over from other donors' samples.

This clone was counted between two and nine times. J is TRBJ1-2 and V is TRBV6-1; possible D gene TRBD1, 6 bases. Trimming stripped 5 bases from V and 2 bases from J, with 9 bases between. The germline gives CDR1 MNHNS, CDR2 SASEGT. The CDR3 totals 13 residues. This CDR3 is CASSFGQNYGYTF. In DNA form, the CDR3 reads TGTGCCAGCAGTTTTGGACAGAACTATGGCTACACCTTC.

This clone was seen more than once but under ten times. The rearrangement links TRBV2 to TRBJ1-1; no definite D call. V was clipped by 1 base and J by 7 bases, with 31 bases between them. From germline, CDR1 is SNHLY and CDR2 FYNNEI. The CDR3 contains 20 residues. The CDR3, as DNA: TGTGCCAGCAGTGAAGGCCCGCCAGGTCTCCTAGAGACGCTCGCATATGAAGCTTTCTTT. It is translated as CASSEGPPGLLETLAYEAFF.

A note on this clone: One end of the junction varies from germline; a read error may be responsible. The rearrangement links TRBV9 to TRBJ2-7; D is unresolved. Germline-derived CDR1 and CDR2 are SGDLS and YYNGEE. CDR3 length: 17 residues. The CDR3 DNA sequence: TGTCCCAGCAGCGTAGGCTCGACCGCCCCCCGGACCCCCGAGCAGTACTTC. This translates into CPSSVGSTAPRTPEQYF.

This clone was recorded many times. The J gene is TRBJ2-1, the V gene TRBV6-1; no definite D call. Germline lookup yields CDR1 MNHNS and CDR2 SASEGT. V shed 3 bases and J shed 5 bases, with 8 bases lying between them. The CDR3 covers 13 residues. CDR3 in DNA: TGTGCCAGCAGTGATATAAGGGACAATGAGCAGTTCTTC. Translation gives CASSDIRDNEQFF.

This clone was recorded many times. The rearrangement links TRBV6-1 to TRBJ1-1; D is unclear. V dropped 0 bases and J dropped 2 bases, with 7 bases sitting between them. The CDR3 has 14 residues. Germline V gene sequence: CDR1 MNHNS, CDR2 SASEGT. CDR3 residues: CASSEAPGNTEAFF. CDR3 nucleotide sequence: TGTGCCAGCAGTGAAGCCCCGGGAAACACTGAAGCTTTCTTT.

The chain joins TRBV6-5 to TRBJ2-1; 11 bases map to TRBD2. The germline CDR1 and CDR2 sequences are MNHEY and SVGAGI. J was trimmed by 4 bases and V by 4 bases; bases with no gene match: 12. This CDR3 is built from 18 residues. CDR3 DNA sequence: TGTGCCAGCAGTTCCAGGCGTGAGAGACTAGCGGGGTACAATGAGCAGTTCTTC. This gives the protein CASSSRRERLAGYNEQFF.

For this clone: A junction boundary mismatches the germline segment, possibly from a read error. The V gene is TRBV7-3, the J gene TRBJ2-2; 7 bases fit TRBD2. Germline V lookup: CDR1 SGHTA, CDR2 FQGTGA. CDR3 size: 15 residues. The CDR3 loop reads CVSSMTSQGYGELFF. The CDR3 bases are TGTGTCAGCAGCATGACTAGCCAAGGGTACGGGGAGCTGTTTTTT.

Worth noting for this clone: Since a much larger clone is just one base distant, this may be a read error. Other DNA sequences in this specimen translate into the identical CDR3. This chain uses TRBV29-1 with TRBJ2-3; 7 positions match TRBD2. This CDR3 is built from 12 residues. CDR1 and CDR2 (germline): SQVTM, ANQGSEA. DNA for the CDR3: TGCAGCGTCCCGACGGCGGGGGATACCCAGTATTTT. This translates into CSVPTAGDTQYF.

This clone was observed many times. The chain links TRBV14 to TRBJ2-7, with D unclear. The CDR3 runs 15 residues. CDR1 and CDR2 from the germline V gene are SGHDN and FVKESK. V was trimmed by 1 base and J by 0 bases, leaving 10 bases between them. The CDR3 sequence: CASSQVDDRSYEQYF. The DNA of the CDR3 is TGTGCCAGCAGCCAAGTCGATGACCGCTCCTACGAGCAGTACTTC.

This clone was counted at least ten times. This chain connects TRBV4-3 to TRBJ2-1; perhaps TRBD2 as D (5 bases). The germline V gene encodes CDR1 LGHNA and CDR2 YSLEER. This CDR3 comprises 18 residues. The V and J ends lost 0 bases and 0 bases respectively, with 15 bases between them. This CDR3 is CASSQDFQDFRSYNEQFF. CDR3 DNA sequence: TGCGCCAGCAGCCAAGACTTTCAGGACTTCCGCTCCTACAATGAGCAGTTCTTC.

This clone was recorded a few times. This chain uses TRBV7-2 with TRBJ2-7, with D perhaps matching TRBD2 (6 bases). The V end lost 8 bases, the J end lost 12 bases, and 17 bases lay between the germline ends. The germline CDR1 and CDR2 sequences are SGHTA and FQGNSA. The CDR3 sequence is 11 residues long. The CDR3 loop is CASGQTREWYF. In nucleotides, the CDR3 is TGTGCCAGCGGCCAGACACGGGAGTGGTACTTC.

This clone appeared a few times. One junction end disagrees with the germline gene, perhaps due to a read error. Here the CDR3 DNA reads TGTACCAGCAGTTACTCTAGCATATGGGGCAATCAGCCCCAGCATTTT. Residues: CTSSYSSIWGNQPQHF. The J gene is TRBJ1-5, the V gene TRBV6-2 or TRBV6-3; D is uncertain. From germline, CDR1 is MNHEY and CDR2 SVGEGT. The CDR3 covers 16 residues.

This clone came up a few times. The V and J genes are TRBV6-8 and TRBJ1-2; no firm D call. The V gene lost 7 bases and the J gene lost 10 bases, with 7 bases spanning the gap. The germline gives CDR1 MNHGY, CDR2 SAAAGT. The CDR3 has 9 amino acids. CDR3 region: CASISDYTF. The CDR3 nucleotides are TGTGCCAGCATCTCCGACTACACCTTC.

This chain uses TRBV4-1 with TRBJ1-1; D gene uncertain. Trimming took off 4 bases at V and 1 base at J, with 10 bases between the two ends. CDR3 length equals 14 residues. The germline gives CDR1 MGHRA, CDR2 YSYEKL. CDR3 amino acids: CASSRDLGNTEAFF. DNA for the CDR3: TGCGCCAGCAGCCGAGATCTGGGGAACACTGAAGCTTTCTTT.

This clone was seen many times. The chain couples TRBV29-1 to TRBJ2-3; D gene unclear. The CDR3 extends over 12 amino acids. CDR1 and CDR2 (germline): SQVTM, ANQGSEA. Trimming took off 7 bases at V and 4 bases at J, with 12 bases between the two ends. The CDR3 DNA follows: TGCAGCGCAAGATCCGACGCAGATACGCAGTATTTT. Translating it yields CSARSDADTQYF.

The gene calls are TRBV11-2 and TRBJ2-1, with TRBD2 matching over 12 bases. The germline CDR1 and CDR2 sequences are SGHAT and FQNNGV. The CDR3 sequence is 18 residues long. Unmatched junction bases numbered 16, after V lost 5 bases and J lost 8 bases. The CDR3 DNA reads TGTGCCAGCAGCCGGTCACTAGCGGGAGGTTATACGGTCGATGAGCAGTTCTTC. Translation: CASSRSLAGGYTVDEQFF.